This T cell receptor (beta chain) originates from a study of control samples from healthy donors and cancer patients. This CDR3 has 13 amino acids. Trimming shortened V by 0 bases and J by 8 bases, and 9 bases separated the two germline ends. Germline V gene sequence: CDR1 SGHRS, CDR2 YFSETQ. Clones were read by immunoSEQ multiplex PCR, and TCRdb kept only the in-frame ones, dropping some. The table lists some 410,000 clones, 90% of them singletons. V gene TRBV5-1 combines with J gene TRBJ2-1; perhaps TRBD1 as D (5 bases). The material sequenced was PBMCs. This clonotype originated in a man aged 35-49 years with head and neck cancer. CDR3 residues: CASSLDTGDEQFF. CDR3 DNA sequence: TGCGCCAGCAGCTTGGACACAGGCGATGAGCAGTTCTTC. Complete variable domain (other parts from reference TRBV5-1 and TRBJ2-1): KAGVTQTPRYLIKTRGQQVTLSCSPISGHRSVSWYQQTPGQGLQFLFEYFSETQRNKGNFPGRFSGRQFSNSRSEMNVSTLELGDSALYLCASSLDTGDEQFFGPGTRLTVL.